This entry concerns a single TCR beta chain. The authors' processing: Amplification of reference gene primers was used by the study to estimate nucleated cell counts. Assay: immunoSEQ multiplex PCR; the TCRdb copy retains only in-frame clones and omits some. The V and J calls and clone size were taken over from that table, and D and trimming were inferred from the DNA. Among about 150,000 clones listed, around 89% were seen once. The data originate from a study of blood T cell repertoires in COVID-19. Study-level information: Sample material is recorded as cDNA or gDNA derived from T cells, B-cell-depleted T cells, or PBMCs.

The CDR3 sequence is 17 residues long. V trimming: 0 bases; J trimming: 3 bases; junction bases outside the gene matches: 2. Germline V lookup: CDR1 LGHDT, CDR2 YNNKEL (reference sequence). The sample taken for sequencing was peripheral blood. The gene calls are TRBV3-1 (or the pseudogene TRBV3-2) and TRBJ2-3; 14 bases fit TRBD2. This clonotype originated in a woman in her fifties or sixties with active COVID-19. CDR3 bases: TGTGCCAGCAGCCAAGAATGGACTAGCGGGAGGACAGATACGCAGTATTTT. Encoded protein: CASSQEWTSGRTDTQYF.